This T cell receptor (beta chain) originates from a study of CD8+ T cells in alopecia areata. The V gene end was trimmed by 1 base and the J gene end by 3 bases; junction bases not matched to a gene: 11. CDR1 is SGHAT and CDR2 is FQNNGV in the germline V gene. The CDR3 is 18 residues long. Sorting of CD4+ and CD8+ T cells was performed on PBMCs. Study-wide results and limits: Relative to mice, TCR sharing across patients was less clear, a difference possibly HLA-related. Scalp repertoires also include resident alphabeta T cells from normal skin. Lesional scalp displayed greater clonality than normal scalp, most notably in alopecia totalis/universalis.

A remark on this clone: Its antigen is as yet unknown.

After isolation, RNA underwent reverse transcription to generate cDNA as the sequencing template. Only in-frame clones appear in the TCRdb table, and some are missing; sequencing was by immunoSEQ multiplex PCR. This table has roughly 150,000 clones, roughly 58% appearing once. This chain links TRBV11-2 with TRBJ1-2; 10 bases fit TRBD1. Sequencing was performed on CD8+ T cells sorted from blood. This receptor was taken from a human donor in good health. CDR3 protein: CASSLGPGTGENDYGYTF. As DNA, the CDR3 is TGTGCCAGCAGCTTAGGACCCGGGACAGGGGAGAACGACTATGGCTACACCTTC. The full variable domain, its missing parts supplied by reference TRBV11-2 and TRBJ1-2, is EAGVAQSPRYKIIEKRQSVAFWCNPISGHATLYWYQQILGQGPKLLIQFQNNGVVDDSQLPKDRFSAERLKGVDSTLKIQPAKLEDSAVYLCASSLGPGTGENDYGYTFGSGTRLTVV.